This passage covers 17 T cell receptor beta chains from one sample sequenced in a study of T cells in Graves' hyperthyroidism and ophthalmopathy. RNA transcripts gave rise to amplified TCR beta CDR3 regions. Carried out on the TCR CDR3, a first-round RT-PCR used the HTBI primer set. TCRdb redid the calling of the multiplex PCR reads with MiXCR, one entry per CDR3 protein. Seen here are a few hundred thousand distinct CDR3 sequences, 11% to 15% observed once, and the top ten hold over 11%. The sequenced sample consisted of blood. The receptor set was obtained from a woman aged 40 to 55 with Graves' hyperthyroidism.

V gene TRBV5-6 combines with J gene TRBJ2-5; D is possibly TRBD2 (7 bases). The CDR3 contains 13 residues. V lost 4 bases, J lost 5 bases, and 12 bases lay in between. Germline V gene data show CDR1 as SGHDT and CDR2 as YYEEEE. Here the CDR3 reads CASSGGGGETQYF. The CDR3 coding sequence is TGTGCCAGCAGCGGGGGGGGCGGGGAGACCCAGTACTTC.

This clonotype was seen at least ten times. The rearrangement joins TRBV20-1 to TRBJ2-2; tentative D call: TRBD2 (5 bases). The length of the CDR3 is 13 residues. Germline V lookup: CDR1 DFQATT, CDR2 SNEGSKA (reference sequence). Trimming removed 6 bases at V and 4 bases at J, with 12 bases between. DNA of the CDR3: TGCAGTGCCCGAACGGGGAGCACCGGGGAGCTGTTTTTT. This encodes CSARTGSTGELFF.

The table lists this clonotype with a few counts. The rearrangement links TRBV28 to TRBJ2-6, with D uncertain. The CDR3 length is 15 residues. Germline V gene sequence: CDR1 MDHEN, CDR2 SYDVKM. V gave up 6 bases and J gave up 0 bases, with 9 bases separating them. CDR3 DNA: TGTGCCAGCAGGATGGCCATCTCTGGGGCCAACGTCCTGACTTTC. Protein sequence: CASRMAISGANVLTF.

This clonotype was seen ten or more times. The CDR3 nucleotides are TGTGCCAGCAGCTTACGGACCACCACTACCGGGGAGCTGTTTTTT. This translates into CASSLRTTTTGELFF. This sequence joins TRBV11-2 and TRBJ2-2; no clear D. Germline CDR1 and CDR2: SGHAT and FQNNGV. The CDR3 is 15 residues long. Trimming shortened V by 2 bases and J by 5 bases, and 12 bases separated the two germline ends.

V gene TRBV5-1 combines with J gene TRBJ2-2; 8 bases align to TRBD1. The CDR3 runs 15 residues. With V trimmed by 7 bases and J by 4 bases, 9 bases remained unmatched. Germline lookup yields CDR1 SGHRS and CDR2 YFSETQ. The CDR3: CASGSAGGFTGELFF. The DNA of the CDR3 is TGCGCCAGCGGCTCAGCAGGGGGCTTCACCGGGGAGCTGTTTTTT.

This clonotype was seen many times. The rearrangement uses TRBV28 and TRBJ2-1; no definite D call. This CDR3 comprises 15 residues. V lost 4 bases to trimming and J lost 10 bases, with 20 bases between them. Germline V gene data show CDR1 as MDHEN and CDR2 as SYDVKM. In nucleotides, the CDR3 is TGTGCCAGCAGTTCAACTTCAACCCTCAAGAGGGAGCAGTTCTTC. Encoded protein: CASSSTSTLKREQFF. Looking up the rest from reference TRBV28 and TRBJ2-1 gives the full variable domain: DVKVTQSSRYLVKRTGEKVFLECVQDMDHENMFWYRQDPGLGLRLIYFSYDVKMKEKGDIPEGYSVSREKKERFSLILESASTNQTSMYLCASSSTSTLKREQFFGPGTRLTVL.

As to this clonotype: A much larger clone lies one base from this, so it may be a read error. V gene TRBV6-1 combines with J gene TRBJ2-3; 10 bases agree with TRBD2. V trimming: 2 bases; J trimming: 14 bases; junction bases outside the gene matches: 7. The CDR3 length is 13 residues. Germline V CDR1 and CDR2: MNHNS, SASEGT. The CDR3 DNA follows: TGTGCCAGCAGTGAAAGAGGACTAGCGGTTCGGTATTTT. Residues: CASSERGLAVRYF.

This clonotype appeared a few times. The chain links TRBV7-8 to TRBJ2-7; TRBD1 aligns across 7 bases. Per the germline V gene, CDR1 is SGHVS and CDR2 is FQNEAQ. This CDR3 contains 12 residues. V was pared by 5 bases and J by 5 bases, with 3 bases of the junction left unmatched. The CDR3 spells CASSIDRDEQYF. CDR3 DNA: TGTGCCAGCAGCATTGACAGGGACGAGCAGTACTTC.

This clonotype was recorded a few times. This rearrangement joins TRBV24-1 to TRBJ1-4, with TRBD1 matching 9 bases. The V gene's germline CDR1 is KGHDR and CDR2 SFDVKD. There are 16 residues in the CDR3. Unmatched junction bases numbered 8, after V lost 3 bases and J lost 7 bases. CDR3 sequence reads: CATSDSKGQGSEKLFF. The CDR3 coding sequence is TGTGCCACCAGTGATAGTAAGGGACAGGGAAGTGAAAAACTGTTTTTT.

This clonotype was seen repeatedly, ten times or more. V gene TRBV28 combines with J gene TRBJ1-1, with D tentatively TRBD1 (5 bases). Trimming left V 3 bases short and J 0 bases short, with 14 bases between. Germline loops: CDR1 MDHEN, CDR2 SYDVKM. This CDR3 comprises 16 residues. CDR3: CASSFGGAPLNTEAFF. CDR3 nucleotides: TGTGCCAGCAGTTTCGGAGGGGCCCCTTTGAACACTGAAGCTTTCTTT. Full variable domain (remainder filled in from reference TRBV28 and TRBJ1-1): DVKVTQSSRYLVKRTGEKVFLECVQDMDHENMFWYRQDPGLGLRLIYFSYDVKMKEKGDIPEGYSVSREKKERFSLILESASTNQTSMYLCASSFGGAPLNTEAFFGQGTRLTVV.

The J gene is TRBJ1-6, the V gene TRBV7-2; D is unresolved. The germline CDR1 and CDR2 sequences are SGHTA and FQGNSA. The CDR3 has 14 amino acids. The ends were cut back, 2 bases at V and 5 bases at J, with 7 bases in the middle. CDR3 in amino acids: CASSLQGNNSPLHF. The CDR3, as DNA: TGTGCCAGCAGCTTACAAGGGAATAATTCACCCCTCCACTTT. Combining the CDR3 with reference TRBV7-2 and TRBJ1-6 gives the whole variable domain GAGVSQSPSNKVTEKGKDVELRCDPISGHTALYWYRQSLGQGLEFLIYFQGNSAPDKSGLPSDRFSAERTGGSVSTLTIQRTQQEDSAVYLCASSLQGNNSPLHFGNGTRLTVT.

This clonotype appeared many times. An end of the junction does not agree with germline; a read error may underlie this. The chain has TRBV7-7 and TRBJ2-2; tentative D call: TRBD2 (5 bases). The germline gives CDR1 SSHAT, CDR2 FNYEAQ (reference sequence). This CDR3 is 14 amino acids long. The CDR3 reads CASRPSEGVGELFF. CDR3 nucleotide sequence: TGTGCTAGCAGGCCTTCAGAGGGAGTCGGGGAGCTGTTTTTT.

This clonotype was seen repeatedly, ten times or more. The CDR3 region has the DNA TGTGCCAGCAGGCTCCCTCCGGGACAGGGGTCGGATGAGCAGTTCTTC. Translated: CASRLPPGQGSDEQFF. The chain combines TRBV28 with TRBJ2-1; 10 bases fit TRBD1. This CDR3 has 16 amino acids. Germline CDR1 MDHEN, CDR2 SYDVKM. V dropped 6 bases and J dropped 8; count of bases not matched to a gene: 13.

About this clonotype: It may be a read error: a sequence one base away is much more abundant. CDR3 residues: CAIGAGGFEQYF. The CDR3, as DNA: TGTGCCATCGGGGCAGGGGGCTTCGAGCAGTACTTC. This rearrangement joins TRBV28 to TRBJ2-7; 8 bases line up with TRBD1. Looked up from germline, CDR1 is MDHEN and CDR2 is SYDVKM. V shed 10 bases, J shed 6 bases, and the junction held 8 bases outside the gene matches. There are 12 residues in the CDR3.

In this sample, this clonotype turned up many times. V is TRBV11-2 and J is TRBJ2-5, with 9 bases lining up with TRBD2. The CDR3 sequence is 17 residues long. Looked up from germline, CDR1 is SGHAT and CDR2 is FQNNGV. The J segment lost 3 bases and the V segment lost 3 bases, leaving 11 bases of the junction unmatched. The CDR3 DNA is TGTGCCAGCAGCTTTTCCCCAATGACTAGCGGAAAAGAGACCCAGTACTTC. Translating it yields CASSFSPMTSGKETQYF.

This clonotype was counted only a few times. The rearrangement joins TRBV27 to TRBJ2-6; D gene ambiguous. Germline lookup yields CDR1 MNHEY and CDR2 SMNVEV (reference sequence). The CDR3 totals 17 residues. V was clipped by 2 bases and J by 0 bases, with 11 bases between them. The CDR3 region is CASSLSALFSGANVLTF. The CDR3 DNA sequence: TGTGCCAGCAGTTTAAGTGCTCTTTTCTCTGGGGCCAACGTCCTGACTTTC.

V gene TRBV20-1 combines with J gene TRBJ2-3, with 7 positions matching TRBD2. Germline CDR1 DFQATT, CDR2 SNEGSKA (reference sequence). V lost 6 bases to trimming and J lost 3 bases; unmatched junction nucleotides: 6. The CDR3 runs to 13 residues. The chain's CDR3 is CSALLRGTDTQYF. The CDR3 DNA reads TGCAGTGCCCTCTTGCGGGGGACAGATACGCAGTATTTT.